Below, 32 T cell receptor beta chains from the same sample are listed, as sequenced in a study of a mutant IDH1 vaccine in newly diagnosed glioma. Produced via immunoSEQ multiplex PCR; TCRdb's table is partial and in-frame only. The sample carries 73,000 or so clones, roughly 84% recorded once. Time point specified: week 35, safety follow-up. With topical imiquimod, each dose of the vaccine consisted of 300 ug of mutant IDH1 20-mer peptide. No antigens are known for them. Sequencing used PBMCs, obtained from a glioma patient whose treatment included an IDH1 peptide vaccine. The origin of the receptors is a man younger than 35 with glioma.

The J gene is TRBJ2-2, the V gene TRBV30, with a tentative D call TRBD2 (6 bases). The CDR3 consists of 13 residues. Germline V lookup: CDR1 GTSNPN, CDR2 SVGIG (reference sequence). V gave up 3 bases and J gave up 4 bases, with 9 bases separating them. The CDR3 DNA follows: TGTGCCTGGAGACGACTAGTCACCGGGGAGCTGTTTTTT. This codes for CAWRRLVTGELFF.

With regard to this clone: A read error may produce the germline difference seen at one junction end. This chain links TRBV11-1 with TRBJ2-3; D call uncertain. The CDR3 sequence is 12 residues long. From germline, CDR1 is SGHAT and CDR2 FQDESV (reference sequence). CDR3 DNA: TGTGCCAGCAGCTTCTTAGGGCTTCCTCCTCATTTT. Translated, it gives CASSFLGLPPHF.

The genes are TRBV27 and TRBJ2-7; 7 bases fit TRBD1. Germline CDR1 MNHEY, CDR2 SMNVEV (reference sequence). The J segment lost 1 base and the V segment lost 2 bases, leaving 2 bases of the junction unmatched. The CDR3 sequence is 14 residues long. DNA of the CDR3: TGTGCCAGCAGTTTACACAGGGGATCCTACGAGCAGTACTTC. It encodes CASSLHRGSYEQYF.

The gene calls are TRBV27 and TRBJ2-7; the D gene could be TRBD1 or TRBD2 (5 bases each). Between the trimmed V and J ends, which lost 3 bases and 3 bases, there was a span of 12 bases. Germline loops: CDR1 MNHEY, CDR2 SMNVEV (reference sequence). This CDR3 is built from 14 residues. CDR3 in DNA: TGTGCCAGCAGTTTGGTGTGGGGGAACTACGAGCAGTACTTC. It codes for CASSLVWGNYEQYF.

Relative to its sample, this clone is medium-sized. This sample includes further DNA sequences coding for the same CDR3. This chain links TRBV19 with TRBJ1-1; unclear D gene. This CDR3 region has 14 residues. V was shortened by 0 bases and J by 1 base, with 6 bases between the two germline ends. The germline V gene encodes CDR1 LNHDA and CDR2 SQIVND (reference sequence). CDR3 sequence reads: CASSIDARNTEAFF. The CDR3 DNA reads as TGTGCCAGTAGTATAGATGCCAGGAACACTGAAGCTTTCTTT.

V gene TRBV27 combines with J gene TRBJ2-3, with D maybe TRBD2 (6 bases). There are 12 residues in the CDR3. CDR1 and CDR2 (germline): MNHEY, SMNVEV (reference sequence). The CDR3 DNA sequence: TGTGTTACTAGCCACGGTCTGGATACGCAGTATTTT. Its protein product is CVTSHGLDTQYF.

This clone was observed a handful of times. V is TRBV6-4 and J is TRBJ2-5; possibly TRBD1 for D (5 bases). This CDR3 is 13 amino acids long. V gave up 6 bases and J gave up 2 bases, with 10 bases separating them. Germline CDR1 is MRHNA and CDR2 is SNTAGT. In nucleotides, the CDR3 is TGTGCCAGCAGCCTAGACAGTCAAGAGACCCAGTACTTC. Translating gives CASSLDSQETQYF.

The genes are TRBV10-3 and TRBJ1-6; D unclear. V dropped 3 bases and J dropped 0 bases, with 3 bases sitting between them. The CDR3 covers 14 residues. Germline values: CDR1 ENHRY, CDR2 SYGVKD. The CDR3 sequence: CAISDSSYNSPLHF. Here the CDR3 DNA reads TGTGCCATCAGTGACTCCTCCTATAATTCACCCCTCCACTTT.

Only one count was recorded for this clone. The chain recombines TRBV9 with TRBJ1-1; D unresolved. The CDR3 runs to 15 residues. Germline V gene lookup returns CDR1 SGDLS and CDR2 YYNGEE. Trimming stripped 5 bases from V and 3 bases from J, with 17 bases between. CDR3 DNA sequence: TGTGCCAGCAGTCCCGGGTGGAAAGCTCACACTGAAGCTTTCTTT. As protein: CASSPGWKAHTEAFF.

The rearrangement joins TRBV6-5 to TRBJ2-4; maybe TRBD1 (5 bases). The V end lost 5 bases, the J end lost 0 bases, and 11 bases lay between the germline ends. The CDR3 runs to 15 residues. Germline assignment: CDR1 MNHEY and CDR2 SVGAGI. The CDR3 nucleotides read TGTGCCAGCAGTCACAGGTCTCGAGCCAAAAACATTCAGTACTTC. It translates to CASSHRSRAKNIQYF.

This chain links TRBV10-2 with TRBJ2-3; TRBD1 matches at 9 bases. With 3 bases clipped from V and 6 bases from J, the junction kept 7 bases outside the gene matches. CDR1 and CDR2 (germline): WSHSY, SAAADI. The CDR3 totals 15 residues. The CDR3 DNA is TGCGCCAGCAGTGACTCGGGACAGGGTTTGGATACGCAGTATTTT. Amino acid sequence: CASSDSGQGLDTQYF.

The V gene is TRBV9, the J gene TRBJ1-1; D call uncertain. CDR3 length: 14 residues. Per the germline V gene, CDR1 is SGDLS and CDR2 is YYNGEE. Trimming cost V 3 bases and J 1 base, with 10 bases left between them. Here the CDR3 DNA reads TGTGCCAGCAGCGCCGATTCCAGGAACACTGAAGCTTTCTTT. Encoded protein: CASSADSRNTEAFF.

This clone was counted a few times. The rearrangement uses TRBV21-1 and TRBJ2-7; the listed D gene, TRBD1, was not tested against the DNA. TRBV21-1 is a listed pseudogene. The length of the CDR3 is 21 residues. The CDR3: CASSALPPGQGKLVRPYEQYF. The CDR3 region has the DNA TGTGCCAGCAGCGCCTTACCCCCGGGACAGGGCAAACTCGTCAGACCGTACGAGCAGTACTTC.

V and J are TRBV2 and TRBJ1-2; D call uncertain. Germline assignment: CDR1 SNHLY and CDR2 FYNNEI. CDR3 length: 14 residues. Trimming stripped 2 bases from V and 7 bases from J, with 14 bases between. CDR3 sequence (DNA): TGTGCCAGCAGTGAAAGGTCATTCTCGGGTGGCTACACCTTC. Its translation: CASSERSFSGGYTF.

The CDR3 DNA follows: TGTGCCAGCTCAAAGAGGACAGGGCTCCACGAGCAGTACTTC. Translated, it gives CASSKRTGLHEQYF. J is TRBJ2-7 and V is TRBV18; 8 positions match TRBD1. Germline V lookup: CDR1 KGHSH, CDR2 LQKENI. This CDR3 has 14 residues. The trim removed 5 bases at V and 5 bases at J, leaving 8 bases unmatched.

The genes are TRBV15 and TRBJ2-3; D possibly corresponds to TRBD1 (6 bases). Trimming shortened V by 2 bases and J by 2 bases, and 14 bases separated the two germline ends. Germline loops: CDR1 LNHNV, CDR2 YYDKDF (reference sequence). This CDR3 spans 16 amino acids. The CDR3 DNA is TGTGCCACCAGCAGACCTAAGGACAGCTTCACAGATACGCAGTATTTT. This codes for CATSRPKDSFTDTQYF.

This chain uses TRBV30 with TRBJ2-5; either TRBD1 or TRBD2 may supply D (5 bases each). V gave up 2 bases and J gave up 5 bases, with 12 bases separating them. This CDR3 contains 13 residues. CDR1 GTSNPN and CDR2 SVGIG come from the germline V gene (reference sequence). CDR3 amino acids: CAWSRGAEETQYF. The CDR3 DNA reads TGTGCCTGGAGTCGAGGGGCCGAGGAGACCCAGTACTTC. The variable domain in full, completed from reference TRBV30 and TRBJ2-5, reads SQTIHQWPATLVQPVGSPLSLECTVEGTSNPNLYWYRQAAGRGLQLLFYSVGIGQISSEVPQNLSASRPQDRQFILSSKKLLLSDSGFYLCAWSRGAEETQYFGPGTRLLVL.

The chain employs TRBV4-3 and TRBJ1-1; D is undetermined. The V gene lost 0 bases and the J gene lost 6 bases, with 14 bases spanning the gap. This CDR3 comprises 15 residues. Germline V lookup: CDR1 LGHNA, CDR2 YSLEER. This CDR3 reads CASSQERQGGSEAFF. CDR3 DNA: TGCGCCAGCAGCCAAGAGAGGCAAGGAGGCTCTGAAGCTTTCTTT.

The genes are TRBV2 and TRBJ2-1; TRBD2 agrees at 8 bases. The germline V gene encodes CDR1 SNHLY and CDR2 FYNNEI. This CDR3 contains 18 residues. Trimming cost V 7 bases and J 2 bases; bases outside gene matches: 16. The CDR3 coding sequence is TGTGCCAGCATTTGGGCTCAGGGCACAGCGGGAGCCTACAATGAGCAGTTCTTC. It specifies CASIWAQGTAGAYNEQFF.

CDR3 protein: CASSLGRNTGELFF. CDR3 bases: TGTGCCAGCAGCTTGGGGCGGAACACCGGGGAGCTGTTTTTT. The rearrangement joins TRBV7-3 to TRBJ2-2; D may be TRBD1 (5 bases). The length of the CDR3 is 14 residues. The V gene lost 3 bases and the J gene lost 1 base, with 6 bases spanning the gap. CDR1 and CDR2 from the germline V gene are SGHTA and FQGTGA.

The rearrangement uses TRBV7-3 and TRBJ1-1; TRBD1 matches at 8 bases. The CDR3 sequence is 14 residues long. V dropped 2 bases and J dropped 1; count of bases not matched to a gene: 0. Germline V gene data show CDR1 as SGHTA and CDR2 as FQGTGA. This CDR3 reads CASSLGQGNTEAFF. CDR3 in DNA: TGTGCCAGCAGCTTAGGACAGGGGAACACTGAAGCTTTCTTT. Full variable domain (remainder filled in from reference TRBV7-3 and TRBJ1-1): GAGVSQTPSNKVTEKGKYVELRCDPISGHTALYWYRQSLGQGPEFLIYFQGTGAADDSGLPNDRFFAVRPEGSVSTLKIQRTERGDSAVYLCASSLGQGNTEAFFGQGTRLTVV.

V and J are TRBV7-9 and TRBJ1-1; 8 bases agree with TRBD1. V was pared by 2 bases and J by 5 bases, with 7 bases of the junction left unmatched. The CDR3 totals 15 residues. Germline loops: CDR1 SEHNR, CDR2 FQNEAQ (reference sequence). CDR3 coding DNA: TGTGCCAGCAGCTTACCAGGGACAGGATTGACTGAAGCTTTCTTT. This encodes CASSLPGTGLTEAFF.

The J gene is TRBJ2-3, the V gene TRBV6-4; TRBD2 agrees at 7 bases. Germline V CDR1 and CDR2: MRHNA, SNTAGT. The V and J ends lost 5 bases and 1 base, in that order; junction bases with no gene match: 9. This CDR3 has 16 residues. The CDR3 DNA reads TGTGCCAGCAGTTATACGGGAGGCCAGGGCACAGATACGCAGTATTTT. Its translation: CASSYTGGQGTDTQYF.

There are a few counts of this clone. The chain employs TRBV30 and TRBJ1-1; D perhaps matches TRBD1 (5 bases). The CDR3 totals 15 residues. The V end lost 0 bases, the J end lost 5 bases, and 16 bases lay between the germline ends. The germline V gene encodes CDR1 GTSNPN and CDR2 SVGIG (reference sequence). CDR3: CAWSVVGRGTTEAFF. The CDR3 DNA reads TGTGCCTGGAGTGTAGTGGGGCGTGGGACGACTGAAGCTTTCTTT.

The rearrangement joins TRBV28 to TRBJ1-2; 8 bases match TRBD1. Trimming took 9 bases from V and 4 from J; bases not matched to a gene: 10. Germline loops: CDR1 MDHEN, CDR2 SYDVKM. The CDR3 is made up of 14 amino acids. CDR3 sequence (DNA): TGTGCCAGTAGAATAGCAGGGGGCGGCTATGGCTACACCTTC. It codes for CASRIAGGGYGYTF.

This clone appeared a single time. The chain couples TRBV4-2 to TRBJ2-1, with 9 bases aligning to TRBD2. V trimming: 4 bases; J trimming: 4 bases; junction bases outside the gene matches: 8. CDR1 and CDR2 (germline): LGHNA, YNFKEQ. The CDR3 is 16 amino acids. DNA of the CDR3: TGTGCCAGCAGCCGAGGATTAGCGGGGGCATACAATGAGCAGTTCTTC. This sequence encodes CASSRGLAGAYNEQFF.

J is TRBJ1-3 and V is TRBV6-5; weak D call: TRBD1 (6 bases). Looked up from germline, CDR1 is MNHEY and CDR2 is SVGAGI. This CDR3 spans 16 amino acids. V lost 0 bases and J 5 bases, leaving 14 bases between the germline ends. In DNA form, the CDR3 reads TGTGCCAGCAGTTACTCCCACATCGGGACAAGAAACACCATATATTTT. Translating it yields CASSYSHIGTRNTIYF.

There are a few counts of this clone. J is TRBJ1-2 and V is TRBV4-2, with 7 bases fitting TRBD1. V was pared by 1 base and J by 5 bases, with 4 bases of the junction left unmatched. Germline CDR1 reads LGHNA; CDR2 reads YNFKEQ. There are 14 residues in the CDR3. The CDR3 loop reads CASSQGGGPYGYTF. The CDR3 DNA sequence: TGTGCCAGCAGCCAAGGAGGGGGCCCGTATGGCTACACCTTC.

The chain carries TRBV5-1 and TRBJ2-2, with 9 positions matching TRBD1. The CDR3 is made up of 16 amino acids. V was pared by 5 bases and J by 4 bases, with 9 bases of the junction left unmatched. Germline CDR1 is SGHRS and CDR2 is YFSETQ. CDR3 sequence: CASRSGQGVSTGELFF. DNA of the CDR3: TGCGCCAGCAGGTCGGGACAGGGCGTCTCCACCGGGGAGCTGTTTTTT.

This chain joins TRBV28 and TRBJ2-2, with 7 bases lining up with TRBD1. CDR1 and CDR2 from the germline V gene are MDHEN and SYDVKM. V was pared by 3 bases and J by 4 bases, with 20 bases of the junction left unmatched. This CDR3 is 20 amino acids long. CDR3 region: CASSFPPGQRPLYGTGELFF. CDR3 DNA: TGTGCCAGCAGTTTTCCCCCGGGACAGAGGCCCCTTTACGGCACCGGGGAGCTGTTTTTT.

This clone is medium-sized. The rearrangement uses TRBV6-1 and TRBJ2-1; no reliable D call. CDR1 MNHNS and CDR2 SASEGT come from the germline V gene. The ends were cut back, 2 bases at V and 4 bases at J, with 6 bases in the middle. CDR3 length: 13 residues. Here the CDR3 reads CASSEYGYNEQFF. The CDR3 DNA is TGTGCCAGCAGTGAATATGGGTACAATGAGCAGTTCTTC.

CDR3 residues: CASSPNGGQTEAFF. Written as DNA, the CDR3 is TGTGCCAGCTCACCAAACGGGGGTCAGACTGAAGCTTTCTTT. The gene calls are TRBV18 and TRBJ1-1, with D tentatively TRBD1 (5 bases). The CDR3 has 14 amino acids. Trimming removed 2 bases from V and 5 bases from J, with 12 bases in between. The germline V gene has CDR1 KGHSH and CDR2 LQKENI.